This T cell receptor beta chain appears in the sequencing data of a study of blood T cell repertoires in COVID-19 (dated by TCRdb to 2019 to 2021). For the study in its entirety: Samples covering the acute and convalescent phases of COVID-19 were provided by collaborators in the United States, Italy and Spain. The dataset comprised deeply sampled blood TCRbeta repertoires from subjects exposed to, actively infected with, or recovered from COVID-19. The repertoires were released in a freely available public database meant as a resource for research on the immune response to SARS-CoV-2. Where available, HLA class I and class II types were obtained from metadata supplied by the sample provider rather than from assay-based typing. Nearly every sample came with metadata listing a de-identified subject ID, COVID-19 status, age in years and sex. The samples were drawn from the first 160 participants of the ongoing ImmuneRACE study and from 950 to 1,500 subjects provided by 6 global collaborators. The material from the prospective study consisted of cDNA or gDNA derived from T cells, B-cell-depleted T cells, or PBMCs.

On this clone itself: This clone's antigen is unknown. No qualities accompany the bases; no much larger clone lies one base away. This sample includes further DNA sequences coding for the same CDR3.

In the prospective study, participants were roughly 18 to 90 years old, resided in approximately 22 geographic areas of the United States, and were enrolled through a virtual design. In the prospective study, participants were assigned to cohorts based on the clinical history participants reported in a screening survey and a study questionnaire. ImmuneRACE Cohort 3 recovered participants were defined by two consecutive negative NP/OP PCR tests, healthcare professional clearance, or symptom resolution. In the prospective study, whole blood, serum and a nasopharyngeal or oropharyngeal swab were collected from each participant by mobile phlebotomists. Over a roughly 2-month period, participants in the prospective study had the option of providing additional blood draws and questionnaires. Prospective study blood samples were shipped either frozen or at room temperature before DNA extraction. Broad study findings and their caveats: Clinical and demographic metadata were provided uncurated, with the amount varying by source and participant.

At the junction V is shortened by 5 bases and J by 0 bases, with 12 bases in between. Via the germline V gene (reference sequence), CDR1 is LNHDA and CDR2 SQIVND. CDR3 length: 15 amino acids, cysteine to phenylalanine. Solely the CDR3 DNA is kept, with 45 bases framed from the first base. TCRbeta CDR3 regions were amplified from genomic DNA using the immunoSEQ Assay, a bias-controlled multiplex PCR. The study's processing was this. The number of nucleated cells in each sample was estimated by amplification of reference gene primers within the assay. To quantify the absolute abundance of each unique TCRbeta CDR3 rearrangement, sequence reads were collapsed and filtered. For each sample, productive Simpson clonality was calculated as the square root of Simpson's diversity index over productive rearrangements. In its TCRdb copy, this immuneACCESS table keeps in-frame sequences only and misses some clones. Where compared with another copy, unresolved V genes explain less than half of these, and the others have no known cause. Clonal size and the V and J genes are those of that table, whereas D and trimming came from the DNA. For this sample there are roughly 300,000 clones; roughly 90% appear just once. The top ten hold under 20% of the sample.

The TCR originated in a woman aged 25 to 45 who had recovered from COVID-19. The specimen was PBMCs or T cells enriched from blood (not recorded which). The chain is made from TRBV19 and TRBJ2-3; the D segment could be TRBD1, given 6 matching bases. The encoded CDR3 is CASSRTALSTDTQYF. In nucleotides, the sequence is TGTGCCAGTAGTCGGACAGCTCTAAGCACAGATACGCAGTATTTT.